This TCR beta chain was identified during a study of cytomegalovirus exposure and HLA in healthy donors. Whole-study findings and limits: The investigators catalogued under 200 TCR beta chains as cytomegalovirus-associated.

As to this clone: Its antigen is unknown.

This CDR3 has 15 amino acids. The germline gives CDR1 MNHEY, CDR2 SMNVEV (reference sequence). Germline trimming cut 3 bases from V and 2 bases from J; bases unmatched to any gene: 6. Separate from the approximately 670-subject first cohort was the approximately 110-subject validation cohort, to which the donors belonged. TCRdb's table, derived via immunoSEQ multiplex PCR, lists solely in-frame clones and lacks some. The repertoire holds 300,000 to 400,000 clones, 70% to 90% seen once, with 0.8% to 0.85% in the top ten. V is TRBV27 and J is TRBJ1-2; 7 nucleotides line up with TRBD1. The sample comprised PBMCs. The receptor was derived from a woman younger than 30 in good health and CMV-seronegative. In DNA, the CDR3 is TGTGCCAGCAGTTTCGACAGGGAATCAAACTATGGCTACACCTTC. Translation: CASSFDRESNYGYTF.